Included here is one TCR beta chain sequence, with context. The data originate from a study of blood T cell repertoires in COVID-19. Study in general: Italy, Spain and the United States were the sources of the convalescent and acute COVID-19 samples. Nucleic acid was either cDNA or gDNA, and it came from T cells, B-cell-depleted T cells, or PBMCs.

In the source study's methods: By means of reference gene primer amplification, nucleated cell counts were estimated. Libraries were prepared by immunoSEQ multiplex PCR; TCRdb keeps only in-frame clonotypes and omits some of them. The DNA was the basis for D and trimming; V, J and clone size are from that table. Of 150,000 to 200,000 clones listed, approximately 85% are singletons. With 4 bases clipped from V and 5 bases from J, the junction kept 10 bases outside the gene matches. The CDR3 is 16 amino acids. Germline V gene lookup returns CDR1 SGHRS and CDR2 YFSETQ. Sequencing was done on a sample of peripheral blood. V gene TRBV5-1 combines with J gene TRBJ2-2, with 8 bases that match TRBD2. The receptor's source is a woman of 80 years or more with acute or convalescent COVID-19. This chain's CDR3 is CASSMEAGVKTGELFF. The CDR3 DNA reads TGCGCCAGCAGCATGGAAGCGGGGGTTAAGACCGGGGAGCTGTTTTTT.